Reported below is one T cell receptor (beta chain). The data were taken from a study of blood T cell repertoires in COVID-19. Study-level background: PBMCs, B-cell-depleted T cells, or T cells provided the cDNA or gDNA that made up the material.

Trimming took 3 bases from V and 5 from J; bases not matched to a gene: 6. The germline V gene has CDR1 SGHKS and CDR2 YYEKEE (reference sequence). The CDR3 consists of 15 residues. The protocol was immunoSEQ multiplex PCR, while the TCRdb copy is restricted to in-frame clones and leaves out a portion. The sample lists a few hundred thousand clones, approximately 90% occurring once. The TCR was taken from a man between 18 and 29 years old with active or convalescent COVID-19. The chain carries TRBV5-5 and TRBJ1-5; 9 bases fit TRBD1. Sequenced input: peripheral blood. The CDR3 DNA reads TGTGCCAGCAGCTCCCTGGACAGGGGCGATCAGCCCCAGCATTTT. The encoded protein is CASSSLDRGDQPQHF.